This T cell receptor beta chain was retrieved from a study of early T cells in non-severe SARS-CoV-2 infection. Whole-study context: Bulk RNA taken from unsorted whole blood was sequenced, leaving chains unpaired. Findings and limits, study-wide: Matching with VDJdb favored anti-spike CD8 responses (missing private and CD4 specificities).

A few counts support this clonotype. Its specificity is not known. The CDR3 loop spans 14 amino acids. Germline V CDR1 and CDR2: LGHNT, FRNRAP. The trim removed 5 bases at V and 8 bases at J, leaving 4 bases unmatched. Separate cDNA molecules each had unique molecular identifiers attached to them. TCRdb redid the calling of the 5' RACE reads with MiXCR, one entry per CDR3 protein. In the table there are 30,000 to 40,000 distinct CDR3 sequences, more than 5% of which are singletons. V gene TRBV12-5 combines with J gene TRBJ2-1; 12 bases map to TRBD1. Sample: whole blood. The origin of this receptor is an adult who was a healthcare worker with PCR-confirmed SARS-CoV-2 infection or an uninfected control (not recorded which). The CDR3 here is CASGPGQGAHEQFF. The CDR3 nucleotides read TGTGCTAGTGGTCCGGGACAGGGGGCGCATGAGCAGTTCTTC.